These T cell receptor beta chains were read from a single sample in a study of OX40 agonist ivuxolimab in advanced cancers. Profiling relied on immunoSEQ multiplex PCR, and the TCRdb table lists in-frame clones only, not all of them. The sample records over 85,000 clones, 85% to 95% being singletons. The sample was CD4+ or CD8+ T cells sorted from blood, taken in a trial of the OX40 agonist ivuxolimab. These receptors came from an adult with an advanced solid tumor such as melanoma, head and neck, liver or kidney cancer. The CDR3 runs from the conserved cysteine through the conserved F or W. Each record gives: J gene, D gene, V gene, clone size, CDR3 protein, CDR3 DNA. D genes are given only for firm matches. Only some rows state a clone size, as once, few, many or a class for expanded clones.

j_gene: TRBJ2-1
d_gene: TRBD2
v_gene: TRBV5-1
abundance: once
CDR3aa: CASSSGGFGAEQFF
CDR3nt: TGCGCCAGCAGCTCGGGAGGGTTTGGAGCTGAGCAGTTCTTC

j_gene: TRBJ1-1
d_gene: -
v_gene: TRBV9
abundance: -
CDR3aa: CASSVETGEAFF
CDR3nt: TGTGCCAGCAGCGTAGAAACGGGTGAAGCTTTCTTT

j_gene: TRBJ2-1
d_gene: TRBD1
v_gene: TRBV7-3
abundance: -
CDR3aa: CASSSRTGGNEQFF
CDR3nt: TGTGCCAGCAGCTCCAGGACAGGGGGCAATGAGCAGTTCTTC

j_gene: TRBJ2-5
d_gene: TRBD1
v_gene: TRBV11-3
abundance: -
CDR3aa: CASSQFGTEETQYF
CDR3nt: TGTGCCAGCAGCCAATTCGGGACAGAAGAGACCCAGTACTTC

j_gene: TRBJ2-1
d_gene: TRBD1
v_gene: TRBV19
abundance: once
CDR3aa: CASSKLGQGITNEQFF
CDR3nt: TGTGCCAGTAGCAAACTCGGACAGGGGATCACGAATGAGCAGTTCTTC

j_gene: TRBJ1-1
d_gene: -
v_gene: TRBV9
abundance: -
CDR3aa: CASSVAPSRVEAFF
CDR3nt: TGTGCCAGCAGCGTAGCCCCGTCGAGGGTTGAAGCTTTCTTT

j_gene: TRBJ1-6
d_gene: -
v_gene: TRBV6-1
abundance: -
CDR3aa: CASSENANSPLHF
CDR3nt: TGTGCCAGCAGTGAGAACGCGAATTCACCCCTCCACTTT

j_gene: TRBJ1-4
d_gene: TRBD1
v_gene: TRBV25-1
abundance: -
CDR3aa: CASTLMGTGEEKLFF
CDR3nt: TGTGCCAGCACGCTAATGGGGACAGGGGAAGAAAAACTGTTTTTT

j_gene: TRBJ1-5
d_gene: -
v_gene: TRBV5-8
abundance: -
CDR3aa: CASSDTVGGDLLWPQHF
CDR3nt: TGTGCCAGCAGCGACACGGTCGGGGGGGACCTCTTATGGCCCCAGCATTTT

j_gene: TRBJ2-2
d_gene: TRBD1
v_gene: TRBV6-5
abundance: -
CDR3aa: CASSRQGSGELFF
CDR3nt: TGTGCCAGCAGTCGACAGGGTTCCGGGGAGCTGTTTTTT

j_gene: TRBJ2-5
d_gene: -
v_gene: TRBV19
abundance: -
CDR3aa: CASSWDREETQYF
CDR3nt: TGTGCCAGTAGTTGGGACCGCGAAGAGACCCAGTACTTC

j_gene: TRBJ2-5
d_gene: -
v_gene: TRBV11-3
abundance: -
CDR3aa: CASSFLQETQYF
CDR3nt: TGTGCCAGCAGCTTCCTCCAAGAGACCCAGTACTTC

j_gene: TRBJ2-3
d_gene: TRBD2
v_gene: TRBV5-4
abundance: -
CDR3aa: CASSLAGVNTDTQYF
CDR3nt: TGTGCCAGCAGCTTAGCGGGAGTTAACACAGATACGCAGTATTTT

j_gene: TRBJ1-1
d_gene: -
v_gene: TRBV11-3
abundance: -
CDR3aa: CASNENPNTEAFF
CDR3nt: TGTGCCAGCAACGAAAACCCAAACACTGAAGCTTTCTTT

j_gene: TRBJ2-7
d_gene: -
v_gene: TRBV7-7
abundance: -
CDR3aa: CASSLGPGHEQYF
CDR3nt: TGTGCTAGCAGCTTAGGACCGGGCCACGAGCAGTACTTC

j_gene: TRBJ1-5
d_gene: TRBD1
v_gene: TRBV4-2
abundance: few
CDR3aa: CASSQPDRDQPQHF
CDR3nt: TGTGCCAGCAGCCAACCAGACAGGGATCAGCCCCAGCATTTT

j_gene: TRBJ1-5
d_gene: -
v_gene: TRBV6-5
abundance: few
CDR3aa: CASSFGHNQPQHF
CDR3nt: TGTGCCAGCAGTTTTGGACACAATCAGCCCCAGCATTTT

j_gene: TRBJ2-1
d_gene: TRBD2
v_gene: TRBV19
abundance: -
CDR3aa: CASSSRTSEVVRNEQFF
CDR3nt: TGTGCCAGTAGTTCCCGGACTAGCGAGGTGGTAAGGAATGAGCAGTTCTTC

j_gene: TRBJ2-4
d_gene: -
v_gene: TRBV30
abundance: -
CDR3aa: CAWSEFRTFHF
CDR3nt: TGTGCCTGGAGTGAGTTCCGGACCTTCCACTTC

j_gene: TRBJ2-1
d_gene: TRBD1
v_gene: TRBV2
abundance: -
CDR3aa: CASSEQGSSYNEQFF
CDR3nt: TGTGCCAGCAGCGAACAGGGGAGCTCCTACAATGAGCAGTTCTTC

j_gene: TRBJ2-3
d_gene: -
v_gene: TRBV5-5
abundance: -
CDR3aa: CASSLVPPRTDTQYF
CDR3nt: TGTGCCAGCAGCTTGGTACCACCCCGCACAGATACGCAGTATTTT

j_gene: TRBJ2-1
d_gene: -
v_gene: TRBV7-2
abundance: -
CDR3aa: CASSPGRGQASYNEQFF
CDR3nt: TGTGCCAGCAGCCCCGGCCGAGGGCAGGCCTCCTACAATGAGCAGTTCTTC

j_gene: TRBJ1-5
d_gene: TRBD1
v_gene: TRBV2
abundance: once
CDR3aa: CASGGTGGADQPQHF
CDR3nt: TGTGCCAGCGGAGGGACAGGGGGCGCGGATCAGCCCCAGCATTTT

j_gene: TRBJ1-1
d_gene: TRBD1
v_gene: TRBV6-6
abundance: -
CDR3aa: CASSSQGTGVSAFF
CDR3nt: TGTGCCAGCAGCTCCCAAGGGACAGGGGTATCAGCTTTCTTT

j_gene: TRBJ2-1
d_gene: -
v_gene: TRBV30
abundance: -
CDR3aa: CAWKVEFEQFF
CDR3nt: TGTGCCTGGAAGGTAGAGTTTGAGCAGTTCTTC

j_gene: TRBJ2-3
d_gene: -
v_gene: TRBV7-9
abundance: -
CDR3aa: CASSSAGAGDTQYF
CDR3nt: TGTGCCAGCAGTTCCGCTGGGGCAGGGGATACGCAGTATTTT

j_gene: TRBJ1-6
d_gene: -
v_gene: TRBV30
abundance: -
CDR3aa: CAWSVLLGGSPLHF
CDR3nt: TGTGCCTGGAGTGTACTATTGGGGGGTTCACCCCTCCACTTT

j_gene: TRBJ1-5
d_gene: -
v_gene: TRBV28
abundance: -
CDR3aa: CASSLRNQPQHF
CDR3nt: TGTGCCAGCAGCCTCCGCAATCAGCCCCAGCATTTT

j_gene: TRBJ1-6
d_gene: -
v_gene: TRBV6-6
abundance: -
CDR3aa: CASSYPPGDNSPLHF
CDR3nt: TGTGCCAGCAGTTACCCGCCGGGGGATAATTCACCCCTCCACTTT

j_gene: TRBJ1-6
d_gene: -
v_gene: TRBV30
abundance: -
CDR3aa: CATRKEISLHF
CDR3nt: TGTGCTACCCGAAAAGAAATCTCTCTCCACTTT

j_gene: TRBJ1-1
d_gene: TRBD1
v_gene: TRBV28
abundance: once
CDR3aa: CASSLFRQGAGRAFF
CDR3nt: TGTGCCAGCAGTTTATTTCGGCAGGGGGCGGGACGGGCTTTCTTT

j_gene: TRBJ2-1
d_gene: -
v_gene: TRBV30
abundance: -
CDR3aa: CAWTSGLPNNEQFF
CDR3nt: TGTGCCTGGACTTCGGGACTCCCTAACAATGAGCAGTTCTTC

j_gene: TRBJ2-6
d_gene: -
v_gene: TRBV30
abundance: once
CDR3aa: CAWSGSGYSGANVLTF
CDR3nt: TGTGCCTGGAGTGGCAGTGGATACTCTGGGGCCAACGTCCTGACTTTC

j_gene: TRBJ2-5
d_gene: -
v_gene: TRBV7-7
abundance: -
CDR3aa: CASSLDWQETQYF
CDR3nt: TGTGCTAGCAGCCTGGACTGGCAAGAGACCCAGTACTTC

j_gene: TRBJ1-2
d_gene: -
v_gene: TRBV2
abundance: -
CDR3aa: CASSDRSGYGYTF
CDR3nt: TGTGCCAGCAGTGACCGTTCCGGCTATGGCTACACCTTC

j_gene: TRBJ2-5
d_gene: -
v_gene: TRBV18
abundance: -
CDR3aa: CASSPRMRSQTIRETQYF
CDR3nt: TGTGCCAGCTCACCACGAATGAGGAGCCAGACTATTCGGGAGACCCAGTACTTC

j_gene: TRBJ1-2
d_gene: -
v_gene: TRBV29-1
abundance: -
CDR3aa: CSVAPLGARYGYTF
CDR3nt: TGCAGCGTTGCCCCTCTGGGGGCGCGCTATGGCTACACCTTC

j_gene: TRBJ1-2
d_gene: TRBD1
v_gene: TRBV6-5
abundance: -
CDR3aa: CASRLDRDYGYTF
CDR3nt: TGTGCCAGCAGACTCGACAGGGACTATGGCTACACCTTC

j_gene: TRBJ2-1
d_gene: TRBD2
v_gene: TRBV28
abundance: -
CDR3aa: CASSIPLTSGGTPTRVEQFF
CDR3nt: TGTGCCAGCAGTATCCCCTTAACTAGCGGGGGCACGCCCACCAGGGTTGAGCAGTTCTTC

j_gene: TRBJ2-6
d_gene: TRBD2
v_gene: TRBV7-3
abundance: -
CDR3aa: CASSILAGGAGANVLTF
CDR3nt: TGTGCCAGCAGCATACTAGCGGGAGGAGCCGGGGCCAACGTCCTGACTTTC

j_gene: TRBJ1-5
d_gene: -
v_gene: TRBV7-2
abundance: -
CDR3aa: CASSFSSRQPQHF
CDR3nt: TGTGCCAGCAGCTTTTCCTCGCGGCAGCCCCAGCATTTT

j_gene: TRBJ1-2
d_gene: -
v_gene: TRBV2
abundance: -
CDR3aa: CASSEVREHGYTF
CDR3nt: TGTGCCAGCAGTGAAGTCAGGGAGCATGGCTACACCTTC

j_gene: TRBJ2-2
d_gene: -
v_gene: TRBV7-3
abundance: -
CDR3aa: CASSLSNTGELFF
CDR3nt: TGTGCCAGCAGCTTAAGCAACACCGGGGAGCTGTTTTTT

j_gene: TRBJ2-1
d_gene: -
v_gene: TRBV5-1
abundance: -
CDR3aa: CASSFVRGGINEQFF
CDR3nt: TGCGCCAGCAGCTTCGTCCGAGGAGGGATCAATGAGCAGTTCTTC

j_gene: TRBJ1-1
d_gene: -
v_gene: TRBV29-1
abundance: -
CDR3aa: CSVEIIHGTEAFF
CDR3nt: TGCAGCGTTGAGATCATACACGGAACTGAAGCTTTCTTT

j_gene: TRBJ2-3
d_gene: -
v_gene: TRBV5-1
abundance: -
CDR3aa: CASSYNPEDTQYF
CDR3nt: TGCGCCAGCAGCTACAATCCCGAAGATACGCAGTATTTT

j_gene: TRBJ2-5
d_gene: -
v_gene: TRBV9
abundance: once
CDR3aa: CASSVAPQETQYF
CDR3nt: TGTGCCAGCAGCGTAGCACCCCAAGAGACCCAGTACTTC

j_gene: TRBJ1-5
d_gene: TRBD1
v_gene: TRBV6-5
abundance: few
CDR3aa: CASSRDRDNQPQHF
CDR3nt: TGTGCCAGCAGTCGCGACAGGGACAATCAGCCCCAGCATTTT

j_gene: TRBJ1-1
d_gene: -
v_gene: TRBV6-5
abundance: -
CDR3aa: CASRMTEAYTEAFF
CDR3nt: TGTGCCAGCAGGATGACAGAAGCTTACACTGAAGCTTTCTTT

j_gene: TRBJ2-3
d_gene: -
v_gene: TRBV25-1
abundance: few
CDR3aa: CASSVGVADTQYF
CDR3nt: TGTGCCAGCAGTGTTGGGGTGGCAGATACGCAGTATTTT

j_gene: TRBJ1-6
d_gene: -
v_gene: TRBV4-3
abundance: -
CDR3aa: CASSQGWGGSPLHF
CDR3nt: TGCGCCAGCAGCCAAGGTTGGGGGGGATCACCCCTCCACTTT

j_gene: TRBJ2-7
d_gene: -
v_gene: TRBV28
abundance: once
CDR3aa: CAGSTRFGFEQYF
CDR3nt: TGTGCCGGTTCGACTAGGTTTGGGTTCGAGCAGTACTTC

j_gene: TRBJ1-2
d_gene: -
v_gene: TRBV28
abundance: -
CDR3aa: CASEDSRQGGYTF
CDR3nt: TGTGCCAGCGAGGACAGCCGCCAGGGTGGCTACACCTTC

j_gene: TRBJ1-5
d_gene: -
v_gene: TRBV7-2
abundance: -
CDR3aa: CASSSGQPTAQHF
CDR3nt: TGTGCCAGCAGCTCCGGGCAGCCAACGGCCCAGCATTTT

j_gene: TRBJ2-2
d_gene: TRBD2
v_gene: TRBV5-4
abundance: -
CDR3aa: CASSTGGGMSTGELFF
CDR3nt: TGTGCCAGCAGCACTGGCGGGGGGATGAGCACCGGGGAGCTGTTTTTT

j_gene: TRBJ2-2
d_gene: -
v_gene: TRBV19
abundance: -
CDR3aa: CASSIFSSGELFF
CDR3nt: TGTGCCAGTAGTATATTTTCGTCCGGGGAGCTGTTTTTT

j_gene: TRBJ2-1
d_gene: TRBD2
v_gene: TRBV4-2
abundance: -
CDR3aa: CASSRTLAGADNEQFF
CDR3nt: TGTGCCAGCAGCCGAACCCTAGCGGGGGCGGACAATGAGCAGTTCTTC

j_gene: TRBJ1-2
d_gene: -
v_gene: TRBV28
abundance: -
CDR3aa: CASSQPSNYGYTF
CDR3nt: TGTGCCAGCAGTCAGCCGAGTAATTATGGCTACACCTTC